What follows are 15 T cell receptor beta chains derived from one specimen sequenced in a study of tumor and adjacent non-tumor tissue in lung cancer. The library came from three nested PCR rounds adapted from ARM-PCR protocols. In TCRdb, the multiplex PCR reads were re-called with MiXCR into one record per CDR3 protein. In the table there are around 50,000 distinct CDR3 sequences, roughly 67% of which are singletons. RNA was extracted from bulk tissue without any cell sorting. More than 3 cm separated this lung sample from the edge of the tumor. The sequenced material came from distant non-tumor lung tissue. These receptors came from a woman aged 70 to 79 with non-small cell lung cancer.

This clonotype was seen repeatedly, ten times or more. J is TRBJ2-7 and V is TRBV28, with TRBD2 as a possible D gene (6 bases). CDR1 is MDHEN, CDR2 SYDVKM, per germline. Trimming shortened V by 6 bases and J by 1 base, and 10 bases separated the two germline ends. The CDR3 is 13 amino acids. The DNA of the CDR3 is TGTGCCAGCAGGCCGGCGGGGTCCTACGAGCAGTACTTC. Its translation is CASRPAGSYEQYF.

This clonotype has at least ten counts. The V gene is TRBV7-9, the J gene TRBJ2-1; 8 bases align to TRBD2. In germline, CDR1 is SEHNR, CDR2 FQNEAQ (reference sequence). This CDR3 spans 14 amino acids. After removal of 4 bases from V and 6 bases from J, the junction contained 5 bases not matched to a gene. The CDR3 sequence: CASSSPGGGNEQFF. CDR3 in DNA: TGTGCCAGCAGCTCCCCCGGGGGGGGCAATGAGCAGTTCTTC.

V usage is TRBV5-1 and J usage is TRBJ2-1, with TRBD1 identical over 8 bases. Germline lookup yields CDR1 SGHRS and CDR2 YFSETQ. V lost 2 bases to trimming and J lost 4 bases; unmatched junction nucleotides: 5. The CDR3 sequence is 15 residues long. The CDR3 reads CASSFSGQAYNEQFF. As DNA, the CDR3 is TGCGCCAGCAGCTTTTCGGGACAGGCATACAATGAGCAGTTCTTC.

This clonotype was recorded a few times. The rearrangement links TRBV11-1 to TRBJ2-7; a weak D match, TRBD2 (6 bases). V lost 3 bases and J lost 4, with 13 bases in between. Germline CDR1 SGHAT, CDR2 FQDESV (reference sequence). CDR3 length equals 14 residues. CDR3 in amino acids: CASSFKAGRYEQYF. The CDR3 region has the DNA TGTGCCAGCAGCTTCAAAGCGGGTAGGTACGAGCAGTACTTC.

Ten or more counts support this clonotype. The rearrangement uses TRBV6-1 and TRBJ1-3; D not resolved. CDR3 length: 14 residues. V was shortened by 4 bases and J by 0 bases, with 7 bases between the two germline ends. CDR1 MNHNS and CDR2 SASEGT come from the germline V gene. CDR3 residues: CASSVQLSGNTIYF. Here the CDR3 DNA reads TGTGCCAGCAGTGTACAGCTCTCTGGAAACACCATATATTTT.

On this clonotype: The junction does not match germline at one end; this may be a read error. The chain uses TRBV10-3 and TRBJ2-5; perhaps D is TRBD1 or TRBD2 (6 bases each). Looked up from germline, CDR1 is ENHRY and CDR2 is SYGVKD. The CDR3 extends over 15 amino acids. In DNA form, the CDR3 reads TGTGCCATCAGTGTCGAGGGCCTGGAGGGGGAGACCCAGCACTTC. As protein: CAISVEGLEGETQHF.

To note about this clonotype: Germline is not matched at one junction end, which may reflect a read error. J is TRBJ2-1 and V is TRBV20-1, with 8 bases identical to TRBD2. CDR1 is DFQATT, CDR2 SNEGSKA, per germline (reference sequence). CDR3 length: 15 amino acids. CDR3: CSTSGGAGGVEEQFF. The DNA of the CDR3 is TGCAGTACTAGCGGAGGGGCCGGAGGGGTCGAAGAGCAGTTCTTC.

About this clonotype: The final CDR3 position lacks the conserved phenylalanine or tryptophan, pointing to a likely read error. The DNA for the CDR3 is TGTGCCAGCAGTTACTCGAACACCTGCGGGCAGTACCTC. It encodes CASSYSNTCGQYL. The gene calls are TRBV6-5 and TRBJ2-1; unclear D gene. Matching the DNA end better, TRBJ2-7 makes the J call doubtful. The germline gives CDR1 MNHEY, CDR2 SVGAGI. CDR3 length: 13 residues.

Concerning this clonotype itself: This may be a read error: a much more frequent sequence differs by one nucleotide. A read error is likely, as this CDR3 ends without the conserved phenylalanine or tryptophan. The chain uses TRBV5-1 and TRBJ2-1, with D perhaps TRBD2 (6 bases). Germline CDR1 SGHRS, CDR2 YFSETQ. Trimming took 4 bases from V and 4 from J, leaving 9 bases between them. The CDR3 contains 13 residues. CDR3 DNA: TGCGCCAGCAGCATGGGACTTTACAATGAGCAGTTCTTA. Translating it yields CASSMGLYNEQFL.

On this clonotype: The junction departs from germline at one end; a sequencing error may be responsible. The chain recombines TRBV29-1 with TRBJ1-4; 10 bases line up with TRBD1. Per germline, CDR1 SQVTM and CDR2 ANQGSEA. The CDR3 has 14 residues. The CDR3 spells CSVGQGETNEKPSF. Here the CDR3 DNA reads TGCAGCGTCGGACAGGGGGAGACTAATGAAAAACCGTCTTTT.

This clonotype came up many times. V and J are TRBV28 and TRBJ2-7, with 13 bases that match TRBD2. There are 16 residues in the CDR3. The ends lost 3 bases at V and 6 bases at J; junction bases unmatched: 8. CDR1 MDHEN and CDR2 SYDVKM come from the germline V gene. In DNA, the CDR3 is TGTGCCAGCAGTTTGGGACTAGCGGGAACCCAAGCCGAGCAGTACTTC. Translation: CASSLGLAGTQAEQYF.

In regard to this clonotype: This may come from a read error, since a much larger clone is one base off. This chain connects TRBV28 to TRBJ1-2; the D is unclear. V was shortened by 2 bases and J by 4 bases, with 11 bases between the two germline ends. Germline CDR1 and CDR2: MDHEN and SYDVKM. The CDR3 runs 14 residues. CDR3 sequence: CASSLIGQAYGYTF. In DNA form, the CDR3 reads TGTGCCAGCAGTTTAATTGGCCAAGCCTATGGCTACACCTTC.

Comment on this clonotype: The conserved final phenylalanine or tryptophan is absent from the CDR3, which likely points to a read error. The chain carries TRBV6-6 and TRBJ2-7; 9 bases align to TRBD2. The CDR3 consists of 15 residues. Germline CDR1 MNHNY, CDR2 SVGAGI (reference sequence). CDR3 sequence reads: CASSYPSGNWYEQYL. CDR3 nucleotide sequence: TGTGCTAGCAGTTATCCTAGCGGGAATTGGTACGAGCAGTACTTA.

The CDR3 sequence: CAGSYFDGPNSPLHF. DNA for the CDR3: TGTGCCGGTAGTTACTTCGACGGGCCGAATTCACCCCTCCACTTT. The chain links TRBV6-5 to TRBJ1-6; D call uncertain. The germline V gene has CDR1 MNHEY and CDR2 SVGAGI. This CDR3 has 15 residues. V was shortened by 11 bases and J by 7 bases, with 21 bases between the two germline ends.

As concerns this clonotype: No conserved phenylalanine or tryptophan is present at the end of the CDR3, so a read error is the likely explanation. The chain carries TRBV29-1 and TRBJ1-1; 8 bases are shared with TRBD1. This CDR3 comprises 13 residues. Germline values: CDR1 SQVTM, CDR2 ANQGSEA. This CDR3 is CSIKGTGYTEAFM. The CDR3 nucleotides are TGCAGCATAAAAGGGACAGGATACACAGAAGCTTTCATG.